Listed here are 29 T cell receptor beta chains from one sample, sequenced in a study of CD8 T cells in Susac syndrome. Random hexamers primed reverse transcription of about 0.45 to 1 ug RNA. MiXCR, applied by TCRdb to the immunoSEQ multiplex PCR reads, yields one record per CDR3 protein. Of roughly 200,000 distinct CDR3 sequences in the sample, around 93% are singletons; the top ten hold 0.095% to 0.12%. Sequencing used CD4+ T cells from PBMCs. These receptors were collected from a human donor in good health.

V and J are TRBV3-1 and TRBJ2-5; 7 bases match TRBD2. From germline, CDR1 is LGHDT and CDR2 YNNKEL (reference sequence). Losses at the gene ends were 4 bases for V and 4 bases for J; bases not matched to a gene: 6. The CDR3 is 14 amino acids. The CDR3 loop reads CASSPRGIRETQYF. The CDR3 nucleotides read TGTGCCAGCAGCCCGCGGGGGATAAGAGAGACCCAGTACTTC.

This chain joins TRBV24-1 and TRBJ2-7; 7 bases line up with TRBD1. Trimming removed 3 bases from V and 12 bases from J; junction bases left unmatched: 10. Germline assignment: CDR1 KGHDR and CDR2 SFDVKD. The CDR3 loop spans 13 amino acids. The CDR3 protein is CATSDDLRDRLYF. CDR3 sequence (DNA): TGTGCCACCAGTGATGACCTCCGGGACAGACTGTACTTC.

The chain recombines TRBV20-1 with TRBJ2-5, with 11 nucleotides matching TRBD2. Germline lookup yields CDR1 DFQATT and CDR2 SNEGSKA (reference sequence). Losses at the gene ends were 2 bases for V and 5 bases for J; bases not matched to a gene: 13. The CDR3 has 17 amino acids. CDR3 protein: CSARSLSGLAAGETQYF. In DNA, the CDR3 is TGCAGTGCTAGATCACTCTCGGGACTAGCGGCGGGGGAGACCCAGTACTTC.

V gene TRBV10-3 combines with J gene TRBJ1-1, with D hard to call. Germline V gene lookup returns CDR1 ENHRY and CDR2 SYGVKD. There are 13 residues in the CDR3. V shed 6 bases and J shed 1 base, with 9 bases lying between them. The CDR3 region has the DNA TGTGCCATCAGCTCCACAGCGAACACTGAAGCTTTCTTT. Protein product: CAISSTANTEAFF.

This chain uses TRBV20-1 with TRBJ2-1; TRBD2 agrees at 9 bases. Germline CDR1 reads DFQATT; CDR2 reads SNEGSKA (reference sequence). This CDR3 is 16 amino acids long. Trimming cost V 0 bases and J 3 bases; bases outside gene matches: 6. The CDR3 loop reads CSARDWRGGLYNEQFF. The CDR3 region has the DNA TGCAGTGCTAGAGATTGGCGGGGGGGCCTCTACAATGAGCAGTTCTTC.

The V and J genes are TRBV10-2 and TRBJ1-2; possible D gene TRBD1, 6 bases. CDR1 and CDR2 from the germline V gene are WSHSY and SAAADI. V lost 6 bases to trimming and J lost 0 bases, with 11 bases between them. The CDR3 is 14 amino acids. CDR3 nucleotides: TGCGCCAGCAGGAGTGGGGGCTCTAACTATGGCTACACCTTC. As protein: CASRSGGSNYGYTF.

The chain employs TRBV29-1 and TRBJ2-7; 7 bases align to TRBD1. The CDR3 is made up of 15 amino acids. In germline, CDR1 is SQVTM, CDR2 ANQGSEA. Trimming removed 5 bases from V and 6 bases from J; junction bases left unmatched: 16. CDR3 sequence (DNA): TGCAGCGTTCCACTTCCCGACAGGGAGTTGGTCGAGCAGTACTTC. This gives the protein CSVPLPDRELVEQYF.

The gene calls are TRBV7-2 and TRBJ1-6; 10 bases are shared with TRBD1. Germline values: CDR1 SGHTA, CDR2 FQGNSA. The CDR3 loop spans 18 amino acids. With 5 bases clipped from V and 10 bases from J, the junction kept 17 bases outside the gene matches. CDR3 coding DNA: TGTGCCAGCAGCCCGGCCCCCTACCGGGACAGGGGACGATCACCCCTCCACTTT. Translated: CASSPAPYRDRGRSPLHF.

J is TRBJ2-1 and V is TRBV11-2; the D gene is possibly TRBD2 (5 bases). V lost 7 bases and J 0 bases, leaving 16 bases between the germline ends. CDR3 length: 16 amino acids. CDR1 and CDR2 from the germline V gene are SGHAT and FQNNGV. Here the CDR3 DNA reads TGTGCCAGCAAGCTGCAGAGGACTGTCTCCTACAATGAGCAGTTCTTC. Translating it yields CASKLQRTVSYNEQFF.

The chain has TRBV5-1 and TRBJ1-1; D may be TRBD1 (5 bases). V gave up 1 base and J gave up 0 bases, with 10 bases separating them. The CDR3 covers 15 residues. CDR1 SGHRS and CDR2 YFSETQ come from the germline V gene. DNA of the CDR3: TGCGCCAGCAGCTTGAACGGGGCCTTGAACACTGAAGCTTTCTTT. Translating it yields CASSLNGALNTEAFF.

The gene calls are TRBV29-1 and TRBJ2-3, with 7 nucleotides matching TRBD1. Germline lookup yields CDR1 SQVTM and CDR2 ANQGSEA. V lost 1 base to trimming and J lost 4 bases; unmatched junction nucleotides: 2. This CDR3 region has 13 residues. CDR3 nucleotide sequence: TGCAGCGTTGAAGCCGGGACAGCAGATACGCAGTATTTT. This sequence encodes CSVEAGTADTQYF.

The chain combines TRBV6-5 with TRBJ1-2; D is uncertain. The CDR3 consists of 14 residues. Between the trimmed V and J ends, which lost 5 bases and 2 bases, there was a span of 12 bases. Germline CDR1 reads MNHEY; CDR2 reads SVGAGI. The CDR3 here is CASSTGRANYGYTF. Here the CDR3 DNA reads TGTGCCAGCAGTACCGGGAGGGCCAACTATGGCTACACCTTC.

This chain connects TRBV27 to TRBJ2-7; 9 nucleotides line up with TRBD2. The CDR3 is 13 residues long. The V segment lost 10 bases and the J segment 4 bases; nucleotides outside the gene matches: 8. From germline, CDR1 is MNHEY and CDR2 SMNVEV (reference sequence). CDR3 sequence: CATSRAGGYEQYV. CDR3 nucleotides: TGTGCCACCTCAAGGGCGGGGGGGTACGAGCAGTACGTC.

The genes are TRBV29-1 and TRBJ1-2; perhaps TRBD1 as D (6 bases). From germline, CDR1 is SQVTM and CDR2 ANQGSEA. The length of the CDR3 is 12 residues. The V and J ends lost 7 bases and 5 bases respectively, with 14 bases between them. CDR3 protein: CSGTGFGYGYTF. CDR3 bases: TGCAGCGGCACAGGGTTCGGGTATGGCTACACCTTC.

The V call is TRBV9, the J call TRBJ2-5; 8 bases match TRBD2. The J segment lost 1 base and the V segment lost 0 bases, leaving 8 bases of the junction unmatched. The germline V gene encodes CDR1 SGDLS and CDR2 YYNGEE. The CDR3 runs to 17 residues. The CDR3 is CASSVAVAGPLQETQYF. CDR3 coding DNA: TGTGCCAGCAGCGTAGCCGTAGCGGGGCCGCTCCAAGAGACCCAGTACTTC.

The CDR3 nucleotides read TGCAGTGCGGAACTACCAGGACTAGAGACCCAGTACTTC. It codes for CSAELPGLETQYF. The rearrangement joins TRBV20-1 to TRBJ2-5; perhaps TRBD2 as D (5 bases). The germline gives CDR1 DFQATT, CDR2 SNEGSKA (reference sequence). The CDR3 is 13 residues long. V was shortened by 6 bases and J by 4 bases, with 15 bases between the two germline ends.

V usage is TRBV2 and J usage is TRBJ2-2; D might be TRBD1 or TRBD2, each matching 6 bases. Trimming took off 6 bases at V and 1 base at J, with 18 bases between the two ends. CDR3 length: 17 residues. CDR1 and CDR2 from the germline V gene are SNHLY and FYNNEI. The DNA for the CDR3 is TGTGCCAGCAGACACACCAGGGGCGGGGAGAACACCGGGGAGCTGTTTTTT. This encodes CASRHTRGGENTGELFF.

This clonotype was recorded once. The chain is built from TRBV7-9 and TRBJ2-6, with TRBD1 matching 11 bases. CDR1 SEHNR and CDR2 FQNEAQ come from the germline V gene (reference sequence). This CDR3 is 15 amino acids long. The trim removed 3 bases at V and 6 bases at J, leaving 1 base unmatched. The CDR3 region is CASSLGQGVANVLTF. For the CDR3, the DNA is TGTGCCAGCAGCTTGGGACAGGGGGTGGCCAACGTCCTGACTTTC.

This clonotype was seen more than once but under ten times. The rearrangement links TRBV24-1 to TRBJ2-2, with 8 bases lining up with TRBD1. The germline CDR1 and CDR2 sequences are KGHDR and SFDVKD. V was pared by 6 bases and J by 2 bases, with 4 bases of the junction left unmatched. CDR3 size: 15 residues. CDR3 sequence reads: CATSQGALNTGELFF. DNA of the CDR3: TGTGCCACCAGTCAGGGGGCCCTAAACACCGGGGAGCTGTTTTTT.

The chain has TRBV6-6 and TRBJ1-5; D is undetermined. CDR3 length: 14 residues. Germline CDR1 is MNHNY and CDR2 is SVGAGI (reference sequence). The germline V and J ends were trimmed by 0 bases and 4 bases, with 7 bases remaining between them. The DNA of the CDR3 is TGTGCCAGCAGTTACTCGGGATGGAATCAGCCCCAGCATTTT. As protein: CASSYSGWNQPQHF.

J is TRBJ2-6 and V is TRBV4-2, with TRBD1 as a possible D gene (5 bases). Trimming stripped 5 bases from V and 0 bases from J, with 14 bases between. Germline assignment: CDR1 LGHNA and CDR2 YNFKEQ. The CDR3 runs 17 residues. The CDR3 sequence: CASSSQGAASGANVLTF. The CDR3 DNA follows: TGTGCCAGCAGCAGTCAGGGTGCCGCCTCTGGGGCCAACGTCCTGACTTTC.

The rearrangement links TRBV5-1 to TRBJ1-1; no clear D gene. The CDR3 is 14 residues long. Germline CDR1 is SGHRS and CDR2 is YFSETQ. Between the trimmed V and J ends, which lost 0 bases and 5 bases, there was a span of 11 bases. CDR3 DNA: TGCGCCAGCAGCTTGGTTCCCCCACGGACTGAAGCTTTCTTT. Its translation is CASSLVPPRTEAFF.

This clonotype showed up just a few times. J is TRBJ1-2 and V is TRBV5-1, with a tentative D call TRBD1 (6 bases). The CDR3 consists of 13 residues. V was clipped by 3 bases and J by 8 bases, with 14 bases between them. Germline V gene lookup returns CDR1 SGHRS and CDR2 YFSETQ. The CDR3 DNA sequence: TGCGCCAGCAGCTCCTCACAGGGACGCGGCTACACCTTC. Translating it yields CASSSSQGRGYTF.

The chain combines TRBV28 with TRBJ1-2, with unresolved D. The CDR3 spans 12 residues. Germline loops: CDR1 MDHEN, CDR2 SYDVKM. V lost 2 bases to trimming and J lost 6 bases, with 7 bases between them. The CDR3 sequence is CASSLEGDGYTF. For the CDR3, the DNA is TGTGCCAGCAGTTTAGAGGGCGATGGCTACACCTTC.

This clonotype came up once. The chain is built from TRBV7-3 and TRBJ2-5; 7 nucleotides match TRBD1. There are 15 residues in the CDR3. CDR1 SGHTA and CDR2 FQGTGA come from the germline V gene. The V segment lost 4 bases and the J segment 5 bases; nucleotides outside the gene matches: 10. The CDR3 region is CASSSTGDAGETQYF. The CDR3 DNA follows: TGTGCCAGCAGCTCTACAGGGGATGCCGGGGAGACCCAGTACTTC.

This sequence joins TRBV12-3 or TRBV12-4 and TRBJ1-5; D remains unclear. The CDR3 is made up of 14 amino acids. V lost 5 bases, J lost 0 bases, and 8 bases lay in between. The DNA of the CDR3 is TGTGCCAGCAGTCCACTTACTAGCAATCAGCCCCAGCATTTT. It yields the protein CASSPLTSNQPQHF.

The rearrangement joins TRBV29-1 to TRBJ2-5; D may be TRBD1 (6 bases). Trimming stripped 8 bases from V and 4 bases from J, with 11 bases between. Germline CDR1 and CDR2: SQVTM and ANQGSEA. The CDR3 consists of 11 residues. As DNA, the CDR3 is TGCAGCATTACAGGGCGAGAGACCCAGTACTTC. As protein: CSITGRETQYF.

The chain links TRBV2 to TRBJ2-5; TRBD2 agrees at 7 bases. With 6 bases clipped from V and 5 bases from J, the junction kept 9 bases outside the gene matches. The CDR3 length is 14 residues. CDR1 and CDR2 from the germline V gene are SNHLY and FYNNEI. For the CDR3, the DNA is TGTGCCAGCAGGGCCGGGACTAAAGGGGAGACCCAGTACTTC. Translating it yields CASRAGTKGETQYF.

The chain recombines TRBV11-1 with TRBJ2-2; weak D call: TRBD1 (5 bases). V was clipped by 10 bases and J by 1 base, with 13 bases between them. In germline, CDR1 is SGHAT, CDR2 FQDESV (reference sequence). This CDR3 contains 14 residues. CDR3 bases: TGTGCCATCCGATCCACAGGGAACACCGGGGAGCTGTTTTTT. Protein sequence: CAIRSTGNTGELFF.